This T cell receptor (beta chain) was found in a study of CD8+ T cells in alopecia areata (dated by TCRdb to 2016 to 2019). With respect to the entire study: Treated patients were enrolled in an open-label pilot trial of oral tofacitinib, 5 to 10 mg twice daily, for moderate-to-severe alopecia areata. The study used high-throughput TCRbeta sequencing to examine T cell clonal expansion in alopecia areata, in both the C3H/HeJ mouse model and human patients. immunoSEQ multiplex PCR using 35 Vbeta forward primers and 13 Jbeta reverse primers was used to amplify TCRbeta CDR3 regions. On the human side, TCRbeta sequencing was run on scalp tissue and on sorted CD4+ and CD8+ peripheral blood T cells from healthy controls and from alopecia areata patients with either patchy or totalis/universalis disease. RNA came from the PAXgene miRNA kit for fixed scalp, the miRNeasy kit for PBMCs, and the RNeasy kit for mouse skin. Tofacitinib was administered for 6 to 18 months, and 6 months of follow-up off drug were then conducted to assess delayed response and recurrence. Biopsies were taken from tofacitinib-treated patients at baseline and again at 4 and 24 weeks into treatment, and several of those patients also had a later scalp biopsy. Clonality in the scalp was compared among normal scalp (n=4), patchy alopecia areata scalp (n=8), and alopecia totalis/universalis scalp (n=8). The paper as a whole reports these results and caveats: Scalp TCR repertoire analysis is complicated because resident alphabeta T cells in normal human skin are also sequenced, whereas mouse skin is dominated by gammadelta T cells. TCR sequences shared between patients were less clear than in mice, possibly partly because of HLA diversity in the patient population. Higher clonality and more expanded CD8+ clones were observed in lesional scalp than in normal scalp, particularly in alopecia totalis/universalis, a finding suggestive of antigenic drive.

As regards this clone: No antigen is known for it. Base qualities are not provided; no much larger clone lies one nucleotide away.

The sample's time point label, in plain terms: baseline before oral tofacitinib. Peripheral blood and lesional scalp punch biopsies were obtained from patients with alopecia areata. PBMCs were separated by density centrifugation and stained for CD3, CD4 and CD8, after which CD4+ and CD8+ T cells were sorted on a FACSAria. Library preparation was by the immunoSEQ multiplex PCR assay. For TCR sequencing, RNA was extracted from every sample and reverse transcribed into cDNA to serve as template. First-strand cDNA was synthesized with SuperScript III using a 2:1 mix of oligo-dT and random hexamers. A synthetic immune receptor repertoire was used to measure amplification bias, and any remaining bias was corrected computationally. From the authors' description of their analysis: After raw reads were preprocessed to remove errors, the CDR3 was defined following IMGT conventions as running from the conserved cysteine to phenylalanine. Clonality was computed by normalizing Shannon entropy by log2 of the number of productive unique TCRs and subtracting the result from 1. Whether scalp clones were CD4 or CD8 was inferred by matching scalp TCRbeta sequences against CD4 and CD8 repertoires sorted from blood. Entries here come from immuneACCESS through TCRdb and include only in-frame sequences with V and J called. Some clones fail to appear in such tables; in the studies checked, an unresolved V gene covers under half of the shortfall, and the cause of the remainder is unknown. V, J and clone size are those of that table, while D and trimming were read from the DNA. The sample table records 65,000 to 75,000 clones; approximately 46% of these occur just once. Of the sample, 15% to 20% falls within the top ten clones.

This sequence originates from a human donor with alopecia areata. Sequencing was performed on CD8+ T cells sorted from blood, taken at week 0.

The CDR3 protein is CSVVSGTGEQYF. The nucleotide sequence is given as TGCAGCGTTGTCTCAGGGACTGGGGAGCAGTACTTC. The chain uses TRBV29-1 and TRBJ2-7; the best D guess is TRBD2, with 6 bases matching. At the junction V is shortened by 4 bases and J by 7 bases, with 14 bases in between. Per the germline V gene, SQVTM is the CDR1 and ANQGSEA is the CDR2. From cysteine to phenylalanine, the CDR3 is 12 amino acids long. Only the CDR3 part of the read is kept: 36 bases, read in frame from the first base.